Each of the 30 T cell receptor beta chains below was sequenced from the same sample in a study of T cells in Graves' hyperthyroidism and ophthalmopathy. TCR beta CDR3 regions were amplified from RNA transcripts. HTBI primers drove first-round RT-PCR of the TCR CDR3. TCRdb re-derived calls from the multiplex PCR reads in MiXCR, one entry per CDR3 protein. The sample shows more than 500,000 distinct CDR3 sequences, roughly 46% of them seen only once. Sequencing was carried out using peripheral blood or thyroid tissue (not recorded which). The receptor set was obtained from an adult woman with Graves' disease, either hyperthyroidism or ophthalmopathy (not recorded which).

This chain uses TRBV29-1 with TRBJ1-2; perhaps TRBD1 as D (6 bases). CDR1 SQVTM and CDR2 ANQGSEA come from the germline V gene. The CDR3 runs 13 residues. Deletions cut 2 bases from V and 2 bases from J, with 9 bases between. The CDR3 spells CSVELTGNYGYTF. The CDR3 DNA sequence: TGCAGCGTTGAACTCACAGGGAACTATGGCTACACCTTC.

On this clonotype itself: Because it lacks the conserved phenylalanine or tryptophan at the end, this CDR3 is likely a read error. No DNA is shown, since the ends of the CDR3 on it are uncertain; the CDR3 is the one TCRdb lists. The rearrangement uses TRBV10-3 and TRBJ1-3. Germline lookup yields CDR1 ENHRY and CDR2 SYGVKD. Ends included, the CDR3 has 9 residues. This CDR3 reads CAVGSRRNT.

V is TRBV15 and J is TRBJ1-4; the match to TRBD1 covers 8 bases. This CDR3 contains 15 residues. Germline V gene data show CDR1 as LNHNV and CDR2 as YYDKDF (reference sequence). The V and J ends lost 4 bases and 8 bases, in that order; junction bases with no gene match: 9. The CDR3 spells CATSNDRGGGEKLFF. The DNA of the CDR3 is TGTGCCACCAGCAACGACAGGGGAGGTGGGGAAAAACTGTTTTTT.

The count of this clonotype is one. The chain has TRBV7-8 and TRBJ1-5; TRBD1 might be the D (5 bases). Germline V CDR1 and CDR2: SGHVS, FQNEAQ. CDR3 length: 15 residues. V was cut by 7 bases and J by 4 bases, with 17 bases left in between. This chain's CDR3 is CASTIVRDGNQPQHF. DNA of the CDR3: TGTGCCAGCACCATAGTCCGGGACGGAAATCAGCCCCAGCATTTT.

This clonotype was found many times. The CDR3 DNA sequence: TGCGCCAGCAGCTTTCGAGCTAACTATGGCTACACCTTC. This translates into CASSFRANYGYTF. This rearrangement joins TRBV5-1 to TRBJ1-2; unclear D gene. This CDR3 spans 13 amino acids. Germline CDR1 reads SGHRS; CDR2 reads YFSETQ. Trimming took off 2 bases at V and 0 bases at J, with 5 bases between the two ends.

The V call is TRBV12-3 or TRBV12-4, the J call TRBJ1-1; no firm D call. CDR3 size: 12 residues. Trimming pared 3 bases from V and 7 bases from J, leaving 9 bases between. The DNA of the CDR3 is TGTGCCAGCAGTTTTGAGAGCCATGAAGCTTTCTTT. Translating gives CASSFESHEAFF.

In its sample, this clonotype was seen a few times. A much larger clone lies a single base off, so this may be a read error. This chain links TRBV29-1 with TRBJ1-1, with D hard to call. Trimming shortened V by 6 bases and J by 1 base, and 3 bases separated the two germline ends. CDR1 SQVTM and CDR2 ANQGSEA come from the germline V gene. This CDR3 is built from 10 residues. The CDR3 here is CSVWNTEAFF. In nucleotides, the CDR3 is TGCAGCGTGTGGAACACTGAAGCTTTCTTT.

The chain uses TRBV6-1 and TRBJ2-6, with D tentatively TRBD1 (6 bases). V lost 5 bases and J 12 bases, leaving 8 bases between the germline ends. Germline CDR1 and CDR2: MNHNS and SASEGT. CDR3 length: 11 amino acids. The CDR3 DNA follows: TGTGCCAGCAGTCCGGACAGCGTCCTGACTTTC. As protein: CASSPDSVLTF.

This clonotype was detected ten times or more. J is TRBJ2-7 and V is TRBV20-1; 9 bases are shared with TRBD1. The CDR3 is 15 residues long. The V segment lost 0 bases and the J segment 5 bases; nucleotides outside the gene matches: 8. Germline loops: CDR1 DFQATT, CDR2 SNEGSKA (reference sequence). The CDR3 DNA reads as TGCAGTGCTAGAGATGTGGGGACAGGGATCGACGAGCAGTACTTC. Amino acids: CSARDVGTGIDEQYF.

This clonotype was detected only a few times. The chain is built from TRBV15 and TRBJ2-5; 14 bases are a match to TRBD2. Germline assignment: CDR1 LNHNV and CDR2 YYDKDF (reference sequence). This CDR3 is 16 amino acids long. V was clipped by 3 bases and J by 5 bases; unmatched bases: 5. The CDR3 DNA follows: TGTGCCACCAGCAGGTGGGGACTAGCGGGAGCGGAGACCCAGTACTTC. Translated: CATSRWGLAGAETQYF.

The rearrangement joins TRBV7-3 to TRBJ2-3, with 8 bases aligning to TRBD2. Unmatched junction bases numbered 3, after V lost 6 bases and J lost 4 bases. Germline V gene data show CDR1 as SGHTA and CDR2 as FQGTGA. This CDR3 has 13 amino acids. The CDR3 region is CASSSSGADTQYF. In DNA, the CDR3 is TGTGCCAGCAGTAGTAGCGGGGCAGATACGCAGTATTTT.

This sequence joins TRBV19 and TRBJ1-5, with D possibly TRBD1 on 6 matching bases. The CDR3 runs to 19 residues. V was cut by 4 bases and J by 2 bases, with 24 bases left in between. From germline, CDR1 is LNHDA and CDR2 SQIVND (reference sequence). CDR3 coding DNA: TGTGCCAGTAGTAACCTAACAGGGAAGCGGGACATGGGCAATCAGCCCCAGCATTTT. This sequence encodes CASSNLTGKRDMGNQPQHF.

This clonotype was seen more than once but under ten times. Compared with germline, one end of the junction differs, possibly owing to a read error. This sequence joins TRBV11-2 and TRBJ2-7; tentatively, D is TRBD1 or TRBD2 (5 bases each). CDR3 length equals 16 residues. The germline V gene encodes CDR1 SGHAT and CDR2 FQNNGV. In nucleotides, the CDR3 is TGCGCCAGCAGCCGAGAGGGTGGGGCGGAACCCTACGAGCAGTACTTC. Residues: CASSREGGAEPYEQYF.

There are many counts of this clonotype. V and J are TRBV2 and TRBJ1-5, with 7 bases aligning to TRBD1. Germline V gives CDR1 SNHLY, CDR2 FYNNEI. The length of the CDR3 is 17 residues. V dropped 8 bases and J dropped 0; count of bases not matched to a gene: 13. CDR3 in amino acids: CASSGTDNVFSNQPQHF. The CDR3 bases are TGTGCCAGCTCCGGGACAGACAATGTATTTAGCAATCAGCCCCAGCATTTT.

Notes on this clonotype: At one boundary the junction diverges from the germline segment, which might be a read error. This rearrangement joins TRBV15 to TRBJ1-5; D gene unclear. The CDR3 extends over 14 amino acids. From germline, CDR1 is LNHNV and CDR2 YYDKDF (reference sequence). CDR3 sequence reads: CAASRDRSQETQHF. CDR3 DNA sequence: TGTGCCGCCAGCAGAGATCGCAGTCAAGAGACCCAGCATTTT. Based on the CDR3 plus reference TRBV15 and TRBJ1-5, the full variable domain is DAMVIQNPRYQVTQFGKPVTLSCSQTLNHNVMYWYQQKSSQAPKLLFHYYDKDFNNEADTPDNFQSRRPNTSFCFLDIRSPGLGDTAMYLCAASRDRSQETQHFGDGTRLSIL.

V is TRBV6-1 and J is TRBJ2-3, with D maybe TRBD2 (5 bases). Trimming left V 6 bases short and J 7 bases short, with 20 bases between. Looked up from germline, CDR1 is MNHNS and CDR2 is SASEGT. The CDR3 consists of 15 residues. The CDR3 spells CASSLFGVARNTQYF. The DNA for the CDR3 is TGTGCCAGCAGCTTGTTTGGGGTAGCGCGGAATACGCAGTATTTT.

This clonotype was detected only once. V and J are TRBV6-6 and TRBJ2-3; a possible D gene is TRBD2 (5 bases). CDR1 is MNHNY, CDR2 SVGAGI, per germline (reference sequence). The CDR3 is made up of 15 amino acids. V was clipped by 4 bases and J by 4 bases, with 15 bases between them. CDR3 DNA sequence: TGTGCCAGCAGTTCACGGGGTGTGGTGCCAGATACGCAGTATTTT. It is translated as CASSSRGVVPDTQYF.

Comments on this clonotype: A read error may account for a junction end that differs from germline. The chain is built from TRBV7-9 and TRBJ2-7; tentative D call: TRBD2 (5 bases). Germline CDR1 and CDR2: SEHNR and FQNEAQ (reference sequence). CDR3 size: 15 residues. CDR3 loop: CASSSLQRRTGELYF. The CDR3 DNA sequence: TGTGCCAGCAGCTCCTTACAGCGTCGGACCGGGGAGCTGTACTTC.

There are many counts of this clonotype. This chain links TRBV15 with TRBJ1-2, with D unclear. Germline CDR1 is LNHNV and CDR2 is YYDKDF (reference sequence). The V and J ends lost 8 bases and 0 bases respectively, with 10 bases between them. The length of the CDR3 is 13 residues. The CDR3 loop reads CATSPDSNYGYTF. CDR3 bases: TGTGCCACCTCCCCGGACTCTAACTATGGCTACACCTTC.

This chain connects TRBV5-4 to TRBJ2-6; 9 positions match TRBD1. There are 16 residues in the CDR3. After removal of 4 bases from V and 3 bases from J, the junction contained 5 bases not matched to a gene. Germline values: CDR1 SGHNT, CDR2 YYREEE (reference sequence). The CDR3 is CASSTGTGNGANVLTF. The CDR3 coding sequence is TGTGCCAGCAGCACCGGGACAGGGAATGGGGCCAACGTCCTGACTTTC. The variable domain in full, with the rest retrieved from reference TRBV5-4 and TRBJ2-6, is ETGVTQSPTHLIKTRGQQVTLRCSSQSGHNTVSWYQQALGQGPQFIFQYYREEENGRGNFPPRFSGLQFPNYSSELNVNALELDDSALYLCASSTGTGNGANVLTFGAGSRLTVL.

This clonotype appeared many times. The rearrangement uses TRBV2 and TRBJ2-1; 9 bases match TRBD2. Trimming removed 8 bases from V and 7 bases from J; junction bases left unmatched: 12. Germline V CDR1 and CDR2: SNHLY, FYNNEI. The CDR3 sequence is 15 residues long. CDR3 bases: TGTGCCAGCGAGTGGCTAGCGGGATTATTGAATGAGCAGTTCTTC. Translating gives CASEWLAGLLNEQFF.

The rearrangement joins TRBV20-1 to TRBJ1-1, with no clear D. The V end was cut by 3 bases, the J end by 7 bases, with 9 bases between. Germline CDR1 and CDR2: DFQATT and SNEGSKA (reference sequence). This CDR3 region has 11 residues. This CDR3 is CSARGSGEAFF. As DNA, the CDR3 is TGCAGTGCTAGGGGTAGTGGTGAAGCTTTCTTT.

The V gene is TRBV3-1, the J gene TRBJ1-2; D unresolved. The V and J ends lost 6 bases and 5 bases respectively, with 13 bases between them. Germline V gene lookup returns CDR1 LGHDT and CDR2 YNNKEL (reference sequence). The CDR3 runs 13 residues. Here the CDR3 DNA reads TGTGCCAGCAGTCGGCTTTCGGTTTATGGCTACACCTTC. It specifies CASSRLSVYGYTF.

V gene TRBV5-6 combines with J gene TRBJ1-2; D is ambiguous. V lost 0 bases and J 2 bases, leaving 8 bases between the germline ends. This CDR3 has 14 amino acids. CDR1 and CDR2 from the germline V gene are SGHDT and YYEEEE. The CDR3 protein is CASSLDKTNYGYTF. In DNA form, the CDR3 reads TGTGCCAGCAGCTTGGACAAGACAAACTATGGCTACACCTTC.

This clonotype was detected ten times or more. The CDR3 spells CASSREGASSYEQYF. In nucleotides, the CDR3 is TGTGCCAGCAGTCGGGAGGGAGCGAGCTCCTACGAGCAGTACTTC. This chain links TRBV6-5 with TRBJ2-7, with 8 nucleotides matching TRBD2. CDR1 MNHEY and CDR2 SVGAGI come from the germline V gene. The CDR3 runs to 15 residues. V shed 5 bases, J shed 0 bases, and the junction held 6 bases outside the gene matches.

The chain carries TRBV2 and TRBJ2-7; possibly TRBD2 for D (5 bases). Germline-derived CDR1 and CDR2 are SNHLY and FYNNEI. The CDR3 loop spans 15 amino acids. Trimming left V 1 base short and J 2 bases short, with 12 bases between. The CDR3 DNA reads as TGTGCCAGCAGTGAAGGGAACGGGATTACCTACGAGCAGTACTTC. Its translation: CASSEGNGITYEQYF.

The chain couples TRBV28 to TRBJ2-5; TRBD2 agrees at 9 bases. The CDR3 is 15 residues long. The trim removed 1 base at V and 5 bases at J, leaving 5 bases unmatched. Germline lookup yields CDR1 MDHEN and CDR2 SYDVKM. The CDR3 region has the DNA TGTGCCAGCAGTTTATTGCTAGCGGGAAGGGAGACCCAGTACTTC. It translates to CASSLLLAGRETQYF.

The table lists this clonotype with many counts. The chain's CDR3 is CASSFQLTTPDTGELFF. The DNA for the CDR3 is TGCGCCAGCAGCTTCCAATTGACTACTCCGGACACCGGGGAGCTGTTTTTT. The chain is built from TRBV5-1 and TRBJ2-2, with D perhaps TRBD2 (5 bases). The germline gives CDR1 SGHRS, CDR2 YFSETQ. V lost 2 bases, J lost 3 bases, and 17 bases lay in between. This CDR3 has 17 amino acids.

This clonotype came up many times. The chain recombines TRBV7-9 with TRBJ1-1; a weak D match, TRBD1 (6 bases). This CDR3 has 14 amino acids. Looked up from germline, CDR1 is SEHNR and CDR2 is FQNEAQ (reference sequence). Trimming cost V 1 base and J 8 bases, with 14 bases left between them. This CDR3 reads CASSLGSRTDEAFF. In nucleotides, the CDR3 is TGTGCCAGCAGCTTAGGCAGCAGGACAGACGAAGCTTTCTTT.

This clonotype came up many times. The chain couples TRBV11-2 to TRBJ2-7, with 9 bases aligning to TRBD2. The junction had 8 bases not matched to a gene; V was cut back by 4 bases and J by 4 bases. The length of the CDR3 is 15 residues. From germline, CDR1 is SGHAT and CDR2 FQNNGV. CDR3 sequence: CASSYISGSVYEQYF. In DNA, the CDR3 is TGTGCCAGCAGCTATATTAGCGGGAGTGTTTACGAGCAGTACTTC.